Following are 9 T cell receptor beta chains from one sample sequenced in a study of T-cell reconstitution after alpha-beta-depleted transplantation in children. Preparation of the TCRbeta library used unique molecular identifiers. Each CDR3 protein is one row after TCRdb ran MiXCR on the PCR reads. Of 640,000 or so distinct CDR3 sequences listed, around a sixth are singletons. Sequences were derived from PBMCs from the stem cell graft donor, sampled from the stem cell graft. These TCRs come from a human donor who donated a stem cell graft to a child with acute myeloid leukemia.

This clonotype turned up a few times. The chain couples TRBV7-9 to TRBJ1-1, with 7 nucleotides matching TRBD1. CDR1 and CDR2 (germline): SEHNR, FQNEAQ (reference sequence). V lost 3 bases, J lost 4 bases, and 5 bases stayed unmatched. CDR3 length: 14 amino acids. CDR3 sequence: CASSLDRSGTEAFF. For the CDR3, the DNA is TGTGCCAGCAGCTTGGACAGGTCCGGCACTGAAGCTTTCTTT.

This clonotype has a count of ten or more. The genes are TRBV20-1 and TRBJ2-5, with TRBD2 matching 10 bases. Germline V gene lookup returns CDR1 DFQATT and CDR2 SNEGSKA (reference sequence). The CDR3 sequence is 18 residues long. The V gene end was trimmed by 6 bases and the J gene end by 0 bases; junction bases not matched to a gene: 16. CDR3 sequence reads: CSAHPRGGLAVYQETQYF. The CDR3 DNA is TGCAGTGCCCACCCCCGGGGAGGACTAGCGGTATACCAAGAGACCCAGTACTTC.

The V and J genes are TRBV30 and TRBJ2-7, with 10 bases that match TRBD1. The junction had 3 bases not matched to a gene; V was cut back by 7 bases and J by 3 bases. The CDR3 contains 12 residues. Germline loops: CDR1 GTSNPN, CDR2 SVGIG (reference sequence). The DNA for the CDR3 is TGTGCCTCAGGGACAGGGGACTACGAGCAGTACTTC. Its translation is CASGTGDYEQYF.

This clonotype was picked up many times. The junction departs from germline at one end; a sequencing error may be responsible. The chain links TRBV5-1 to TRBJ2-5, with TRBD2 as a possible D gene (6 bases). The V gene's germline CDR1 is SGHRS and CDR2 YFSETQ. This CDR3 has 14 amino acids. Here the CDR3 reads CASSLLGGQETQYF. The CDR3 coding sequence is TGTGCCAGCAGCTTGTTAGGAGGGCAAGAGACCCAGTACTTC.

This clonotype has at least ten counts. The chain joins TRBV5-6 to TRBJ2-7; 10 bases match TRBD1. Per the germline V gene, CDR1 is SGHDT and CDR2 is YYEEEE. The CDR3 sequence is 14 residues long. With V trimmed by 1 base and J by 7 bases, 5 bases remained unmatched. The CDR3, as DNA: TGTGCCAGCAGCTTGAGCGGGACAGGGGAAGAGCAGTACTTC. Translating it yields CASSLSGTGEEQYF.

This clonotype was recorded at least ten times. The gene calls are TRBV29-1 and TRBJ1-5; TRBD1 matches at 9 bases. CDR3 length: 12 amino acids. Unmatched junction bases numbered 1, after V lost 5 bases and J lost 5 bases. Germline-derived CDR1 and CDR2 are SQVTM and ANQGSEA. CDR3 sequence: CSVRTGDQPQHF. The CDR3 coding sequence is TGCAGCGTTCGGACAGGGGATCAGCCCCAGCATTTT. Supplemented by reference TRBV29-1 and TRBJ1-5, the full variable domain reads SAVISQKPSRDICQRGTSLTIQCQVDSQVTMMFWYRQQPGQSLTLIATANQGSEATYESGFVIDKFPISRPNLTFSTLTVSNMSPEDSSIYLCSVRTGDQPQHFGDGTRLSIL.

This clonotype was found many times. The chain joins TRBV6-5 to TRBJ1-2, with D unclear. Trimming removed 0 bases at V and 2 bases at J, with 7 bases between. The germline CDR1 and CDR2 sequences are MNHEY and SVGAGI. The CDR3 is made up of 14 amino acids. CDR3 DNA sequence: TGTGCCAGCAGTTACTCGAATTGGAACTATGGCTACACCTTC. Protein sequence: CASSYSNWNYGYTF.

There are a few counts of this clonotype. V gene TRBV7-9 combines with J gene TRBJ2-1; D ambiguous. The germline CDR1 and CDR2 sequences are SEHNR and FQNEAQ (reference sequence). CDR3 size: 14 residues. Trimming removed 5 bases at V and 1 base at J, with 9 bases between. The CDR3 DNA follows: TGTGCCAGCAGCCACGCAGAATCCTACAATGAGCAGTTCTTC. Translation: CASSHAESYNEQFF.

This clonotype appeared a few times. This chain joins TRBV7-9 and TRBJ1-2; TRBD1 might be the D (5 bases). V shed 5 bases and J shed 2 bases, with 9 bases lying between them. CDR3 length equals 13 residues. Germline assignment: CDR1 SEHNR and CDR2 FQNEAQ (reference sequence). The CDR3 loop is CASSGGMNYGYTF. CDR3 coding DNA: TGTGCCAGCAGCGGGGGGATGAACTATGGCTACACCTTC.